This TCR beta chain was retrieved from a study of T cells after somatic rescue of genetic block. TCRdb's table, derived via immunoSEQ multiplex PCR, lists solely in-frame clones and lacks some. Counted here are tens of thousands of clones, 80% to 95% occurring once; the ten biggest clones make up 2.9%. The CDR3 contains 14 residues. Germline V CDR1 and CDR2: MNHNY, SVGAGI (reference sequence). V gave up 5 bases and J gave up 10 bases; unmatched junction bases: 11. This TCR was sampled from a man aged 40-50 years. Sequencing was performed on peripheral blood mononuclear cells (PBMCs). The genes are TRBV6-6 and TRBJ2-5; 9 nucleotides align to TRBD2. The CDR3 here is CASSTERLADFQYF. CDR3 in DNA: TGTGCCAGCAGTACCGAACGACTAGCGGACTTCCAGTACTTC.